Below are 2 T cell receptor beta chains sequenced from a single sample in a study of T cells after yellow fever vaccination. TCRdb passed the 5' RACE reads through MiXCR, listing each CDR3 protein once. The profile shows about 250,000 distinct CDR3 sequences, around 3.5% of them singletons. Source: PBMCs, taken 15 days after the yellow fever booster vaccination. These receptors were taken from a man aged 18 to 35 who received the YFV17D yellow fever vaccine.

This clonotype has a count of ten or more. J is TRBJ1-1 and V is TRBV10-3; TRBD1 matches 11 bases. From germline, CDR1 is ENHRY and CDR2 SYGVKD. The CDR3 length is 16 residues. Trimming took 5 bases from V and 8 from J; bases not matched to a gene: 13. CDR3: CAISPKGGDRGKEAFF. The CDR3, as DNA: TGTGCCATCAGTCCCAAAGGAGGGGACAGGGGGAAGGAAGCTTTCTTT.

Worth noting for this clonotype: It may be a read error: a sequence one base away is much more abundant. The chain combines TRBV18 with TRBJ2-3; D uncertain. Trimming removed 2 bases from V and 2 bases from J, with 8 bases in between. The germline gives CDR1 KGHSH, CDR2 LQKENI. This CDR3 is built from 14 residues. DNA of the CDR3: TGTGCCAGCTCACCAACTCCCGCCACAGATACGCAGTATTTT. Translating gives CASSPTPATDTQYF.